The sample holds a few counts of the clone carrying this T cell receptor (beta chain). The target antigen is unknown. V lost 10 bases, J lost 1 base, and 14 bases stayed unmatched. The CDR3 sequence is 17 residues long. Germline V CDR1 and CDR2: SGHRS, YFSETQ. The study's library attached unique molecular identifiers to single cDNA molecules. How the authors handled the data: 100,000 or so TCRs per sample was the median, with a range of 23,224 to 690,600. One entry per CDR3 protein, called by TCRdb with MiXCR from the 5' RACE reads. V and J calls and clone size were set by TCRdb, not the authors. The table lists approximately 110,000 distinct CDR3 sequences, approximately 20% of them singletons. Unfractionated whole blood yielded total RNA. The data stem from a study of human T cells and chemical hapten exposure. Across the whole study: It was small differences in pooled library volume that mainly caused per-sample TCR yields to vary. Study findings and constraints: TCRs exceeding a frequency of 1 in 1000 stayed unchanged under DPC sensitization.

The TCR originated in a human donor in good health. The gene calls are TRBV5-1 and TRBJ2-2, with 9 bases that match TRBD1. This CDR3 is CALPTQGAWGNTGELFF. CDR3 coding DNA: TGCGCCCTACCAACACAGGGGGCTTGGGGGAACACCGGGGAGCTGTTTTTT.